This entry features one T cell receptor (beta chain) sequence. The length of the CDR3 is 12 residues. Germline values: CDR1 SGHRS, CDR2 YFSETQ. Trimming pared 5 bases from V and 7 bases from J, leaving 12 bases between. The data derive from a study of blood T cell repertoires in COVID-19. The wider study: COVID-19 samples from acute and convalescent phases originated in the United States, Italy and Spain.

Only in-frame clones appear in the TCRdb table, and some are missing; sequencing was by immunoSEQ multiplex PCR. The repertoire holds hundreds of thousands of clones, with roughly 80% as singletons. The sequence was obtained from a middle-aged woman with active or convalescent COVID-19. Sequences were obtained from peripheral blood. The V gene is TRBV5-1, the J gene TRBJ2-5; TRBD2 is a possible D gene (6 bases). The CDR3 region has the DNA TGCGCCAGCAGTTTGCAGGAGGGGACCCAGTACTTC. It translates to CASSLQEGTQYF.